The present T cell receptor (beta chain) was sequenced within a study of CD8 T cells in Susac syndrome. V lost 4 bases and J 8 bases, leaving 12 bases between the germline ends. The germline V gene encodes CDR1 MNHEY and CDR2 SMNVEV (reference sequence). The CDR3 has 13 amino acids. Reverse transcription of about 0.5 to 1 ug RNA was carried out with random hexamers. TCRdb reprocessed the immunoSEQ multiplex PCR reads with MiXCR, giving one entry per CDR3 protein. The sample records some 76,000 distinct CDR3 sequences, over 75% being singletons. Source material: CD8+ T cells from PBMCs. This TCR derives from a human donor with multiple sclerosis. The chain combines TRBV27 with TRBJ2-1; maybe TRBD1 (5 bases). CDR3 DNA: TGTGCCAGCAGTTCCCAGGGCTGGGATGAGCAGTTCTTC. It specifies CASSSQGWDEQFF.